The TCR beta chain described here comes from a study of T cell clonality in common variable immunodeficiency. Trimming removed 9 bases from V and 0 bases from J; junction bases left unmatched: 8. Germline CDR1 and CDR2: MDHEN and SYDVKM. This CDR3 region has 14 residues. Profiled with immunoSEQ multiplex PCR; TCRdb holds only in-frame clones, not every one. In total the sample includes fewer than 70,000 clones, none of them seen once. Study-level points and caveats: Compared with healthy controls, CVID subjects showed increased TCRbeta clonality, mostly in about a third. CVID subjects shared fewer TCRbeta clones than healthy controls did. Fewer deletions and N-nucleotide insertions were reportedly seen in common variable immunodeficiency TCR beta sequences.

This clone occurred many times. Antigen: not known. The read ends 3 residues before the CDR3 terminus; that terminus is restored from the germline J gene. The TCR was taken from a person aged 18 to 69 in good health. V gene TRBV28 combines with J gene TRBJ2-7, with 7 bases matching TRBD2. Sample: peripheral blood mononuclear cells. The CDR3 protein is CASRGVRPSYEQYF. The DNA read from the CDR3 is TGTGCCAGTCGGGGGGTCAGGCCCTCCTACGAG.